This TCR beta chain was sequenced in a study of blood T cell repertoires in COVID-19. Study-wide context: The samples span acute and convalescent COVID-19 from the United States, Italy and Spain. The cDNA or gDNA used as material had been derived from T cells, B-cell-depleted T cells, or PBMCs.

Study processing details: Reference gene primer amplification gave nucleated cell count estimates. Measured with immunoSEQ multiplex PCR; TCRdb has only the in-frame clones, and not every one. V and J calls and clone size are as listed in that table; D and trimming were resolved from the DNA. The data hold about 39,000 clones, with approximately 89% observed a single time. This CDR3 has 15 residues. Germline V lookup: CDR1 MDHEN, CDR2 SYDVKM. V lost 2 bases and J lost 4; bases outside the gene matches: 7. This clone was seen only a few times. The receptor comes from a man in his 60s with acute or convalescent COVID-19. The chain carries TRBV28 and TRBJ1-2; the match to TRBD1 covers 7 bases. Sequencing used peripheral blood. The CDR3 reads CASSLERGRAYGYTF. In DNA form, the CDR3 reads TGTGCCAGCAGTTTAGAGAGGGGGCGGGCCTATGGCTACACCTTC.